This TCR beta chain was recorded in a study of beta chain features in type 1 diabetes. Whole-study context: Examination spanned fewer than 140,000,000 sorted cells from all samples.

This clone showed up just a few times. Antigen specificity is unknown. The whole isolated RNA underwent reverse transcription, so sequencing captured expressed TCRB transcripts. Data came from immunoSEQ multiplex PCR; TCRdb stores just in-frame clones and leaves some out. The sample includes 680,000 or so clones, around 15% of them seen just once. Study results and caveats: TCRB CDR3 length was moderately but significantly reduced in all four CD4+ subsets of Type 1 diabetes patients. The cDNA sequencing approach could over-represent high-TCR-expressing cells.

V was trimmed by 2 bases and J by 7 bases, leaving 12 bases between them. Germline V gene lookup returns CDR1 SGHTA and CDR2 FQGTGA. There are 14 residues in the CDR3. Researchers reported sorting CD4+ naive, central memory, regulatory and stem cell-like memory cells via CD45RO/CCR7/CD25/CD127/CD95/CD27. This sequence originates from a man aged 18 to 35 in good health. The specimen was naive CD4+ T cells from blood. The chain employs TRBV7-3 and TRBJ2-1; D is possibly TRBD1 or TRBD2 (5 bases each). The CDR3 spells CASSLEGWENEQFF. The CDR3 nucleotides are TGTGCCAGCAGCTTAGAGGGGTGGGAGAATGAGCAGTTCTTC.